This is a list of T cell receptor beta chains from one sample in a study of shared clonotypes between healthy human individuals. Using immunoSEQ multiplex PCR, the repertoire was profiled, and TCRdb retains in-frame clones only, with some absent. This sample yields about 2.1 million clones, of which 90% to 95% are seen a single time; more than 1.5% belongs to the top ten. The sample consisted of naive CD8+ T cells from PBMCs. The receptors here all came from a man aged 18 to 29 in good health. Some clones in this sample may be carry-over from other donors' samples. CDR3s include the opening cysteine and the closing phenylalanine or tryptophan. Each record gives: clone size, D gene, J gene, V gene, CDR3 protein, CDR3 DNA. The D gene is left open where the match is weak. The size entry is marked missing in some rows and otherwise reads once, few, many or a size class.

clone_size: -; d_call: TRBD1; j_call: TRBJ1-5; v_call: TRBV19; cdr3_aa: CASSPTGGSNQPQHF; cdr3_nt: TGTGCCAGTAGTCCGACAGGGGGGAGCAATCAGCCCCAGCATTTT
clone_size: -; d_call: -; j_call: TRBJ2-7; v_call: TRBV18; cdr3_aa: CASSPGPPPYEQYF; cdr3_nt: TGTGCCAGCTCACCAGGGCCCCCTCCCTACGAGCAGTACTTC
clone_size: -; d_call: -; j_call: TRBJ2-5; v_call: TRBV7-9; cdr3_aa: CASRSGGLETQYF; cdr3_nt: TGTGCCAGCAGGTCTGGGGGGTTGGAGACCCAGTACTTC
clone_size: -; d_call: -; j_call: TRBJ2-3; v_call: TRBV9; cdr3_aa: CASSVMDTLTDTQYF; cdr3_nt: TGTGCCAGCAGCGTAATGGACACGCTCACAGATACGCAGTATTTT
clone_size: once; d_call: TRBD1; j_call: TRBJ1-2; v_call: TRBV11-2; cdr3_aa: CASSLEQGANYGYTF; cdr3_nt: TGTGCCAGCAGCTTAGAACAGGGGGCCAACTATGGCTACACCTTC
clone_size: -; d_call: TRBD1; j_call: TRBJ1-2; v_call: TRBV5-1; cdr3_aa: CASSLPTGGDREGYTF; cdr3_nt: TGCGCCAGCAGCCTTCCAACAGGGGGCGACAGAGAAGGCTACACCTTC
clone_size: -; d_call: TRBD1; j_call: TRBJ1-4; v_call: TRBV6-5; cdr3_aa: CASSSWDSANEKLFF; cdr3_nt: TGTGCCAGCAGCTCCTGGGACAGCGCTAATGAAAAACTGTTTTTT
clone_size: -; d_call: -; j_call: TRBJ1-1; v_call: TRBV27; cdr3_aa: CASRIWGGGTEAFF; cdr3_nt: TGTGCCAGCAGAATTTGGGGGGGTGGCACTGAAGCTTTCTTT
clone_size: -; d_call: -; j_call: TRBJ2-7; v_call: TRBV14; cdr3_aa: CASSQDSLTRYEQYF; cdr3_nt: TGTGCCAGCAGCCAAGATTCCTTAACAAGATACGAGCAGTACTTC
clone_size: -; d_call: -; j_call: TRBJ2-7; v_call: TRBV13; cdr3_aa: CASSPTGLPYEQYF; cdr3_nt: TGTGCCAGCAGCCCCACAGGGCTCCCCTACGAGCAGTACTTC
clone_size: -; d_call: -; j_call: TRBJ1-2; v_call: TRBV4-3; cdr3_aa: CASSPEITPHGNYGYTF; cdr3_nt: TGCGCCAGCAGCCCTGAAATAACCCCGCATGGGAACTATGGCTACACCTTC
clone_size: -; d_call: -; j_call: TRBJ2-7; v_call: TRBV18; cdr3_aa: CASSPGRGPFYEQYF; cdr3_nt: TGTGCCAGCTCACCCGGTCGGGGTCCCTTCTACGAGCAGTACTTC
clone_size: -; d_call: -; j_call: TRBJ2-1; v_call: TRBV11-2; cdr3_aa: CASSQRQNEQFF; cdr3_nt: TGTGCCAGCAGCCAACGACAGAATGAGCAGTTCTTC
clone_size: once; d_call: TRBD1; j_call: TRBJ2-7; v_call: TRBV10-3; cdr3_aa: CALGDSYEQYF; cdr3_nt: TGTGCTCTGGGGGACAGCTACGAGCAGTACTTC
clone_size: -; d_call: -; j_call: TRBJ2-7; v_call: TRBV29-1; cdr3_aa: CSARANSYEQYF; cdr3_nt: TGCAGCGCAAGGGCCAACTCCTACGAGCAGTACTTC
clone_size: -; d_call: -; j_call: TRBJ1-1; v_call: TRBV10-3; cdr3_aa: CAIRVGATKDTEAFF; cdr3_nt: TGTGCCATCCGGGTGGGGGCCACGAAGGACACTGAAGCTTTCTTT